The 7 T cell receptor beta chains in this list originate from one sample, sequenced in a study of cutaneous CD30+ T cell lymphoproliferative disorder and hepatitis E. Only in-frame clones appear in the TCRdb table, and some are missing; sequencing was by immunoSEQ multiplex PCR. The sample includes 6,500 to 9,500 clones, approximately 74% seen only once; the top ten take approximately 1.2%. The sequenced material came from blood. All receptors derive from a human donor with a cutaneous T cell lymphoproliferative disorder associated with hepatitis E virus.

Only a few counts were recorded for this clone. This chain connects TRBV7-9 to TRBJ2-7; no clear D gene. Per the germline V gene, CDR1 is SEHNR and CDR2 is FQNEAQ (reference sequence). The CDR3 is made up of 12 amino acids. The V end was cut by 1 base, the J end by 5 bases, with 6 bases between. This chain's CDR3 is CASSLVLNEQYF. CDR3 bases: TGTGCCAGCAGCTTAGTTCTTAACGAGCAGTACTTC.

This clone was recorded a few times. This rearrangement joins TRBV4-3 to TRBJ2-7; 8 bases are shared with TRBD2. The CDR3 has 16 residues. Germline V gene sequence: CDR1 LGHNA, CDR2 YSLEER. V lost 4 bases, J lost 2 bases, and 10 bases stayed unmatched. CDR3 DNA sequence: TGCGCCAGCAGCCCTGGCACGGGAGGGACTACCTACGAGCAGTACTTC. Translating it yields CASSPGTGGTTYEQYF.

The chain is built from TRBV23-1 and TRBJ2-7, with 12 nucleotides matching TRBD2. TRBV23-1 is labeled an ORF, and its function is uncertain. The CDR3 has 19 residues. The J segment lost 3 bases and the V segment lost 0 bases, leaving 12 bases of the junction unmatched. The CDR3 sequence: CASSQSASGRAWFHYEQYF. The CDR3 DNA reads TGCGCCAGCAGTCAATCGGCTAGCGGGAGGGCCTGGTTTCACTACGAGCAGTACTTC.

The chain uses TRBV1 and TRBJ1-5. TRBV1 is given as a pseudogene. The length of the CDR3 is 21 residues. CDR3 protein: CTSSQAPPGPPEGDSNQPQHF. CDR3 in DNA: TGCACCAGCAGCCAAGCTCCCCCGGGACCCCCGGAGGGGGATAGCAATCAGCCCCAGCATTTT.

This clone was found once. The chain links TRBV14 to TRBJ2-2; 7 bases align to TRBD1. Trimming took 4 bases from V and 4 from J; bases not matched to a gene: 6. Germline V CDR1 and CDR2: SGHDN, FVKESK. CDR3 size: 15 residues. The CDR3 coding sequence is TGTGCCAGCAGCCGTGCCCCAGGGGGCACCGGGGAGCTGTTTTTT. This gives the protein CASSRAPGGTGELFF. Complete variable domain (other parts from reference TRBV14 and TRBJ2-2): EAGVTQFPSHSVIEKGQTVTLRCDPISGHDNLYWYRRVMGKEIKFLLHFVKESKQDESGMPNNRFLAERTGGTYSTLKVQPAELEDSGVYFCASSRAPGGTGELFFGEGSRLTVL.

In this sample, this clone turned up a few times. This chain joins TRBV11-2 and TRBJ1-1, with TRBD1 as a possible D gene (5 bases). The length of the CDR3 is 15 residues. CDR1 and CDR2 from the germline V gene are SGHAT and FQNNGV. The V gene lost 0 bases and the J gene lost 3 bases, with 11 bases spanning the gap. The CDR3 here is CASSLDLGGDTEAFF. CDR3 coding DNA: TGTGCCAGCAGCTTAGATTTGGGGGGAGACACTGAAGCTTTCTTT.

The chain carries TRBV7-2 and TRBJ1-2; 8 bases line up with TRBD1. V dropped 5 bases and J dropped 3; count of bases not matched to a gene: 8. Germline V lookup: CDR1 SGHTA, CDR2 FQGNSA. This CDR3 has 15 amino acids. CDR3 nucleotides: TGTGCCAGCAGCCCAGGGGGCGGAGGACACTATGGCTACACCTTC. Protein: CASSPGGGGHYGYTF. Supplemented by reference TRBV7-2 and TRBJ1-2, the full variable domain reads GAGVSQSPSNKVTEKGKDVELRCDPISGHTALYWYRQSLGQGLEFLIYFQGNSAPDKSGLPSDRFSAERTGGSVSTLTIQRTQQEDSAVYLCASSPGGGGHYGYTFGSGTRLTVV.